These 30 T cell receptor beta chains originate from one sample sequenced in a study of blood T cell repertoires in COVID-19. The protocol was immunoSEQ multiplex PCR, while the TCRdb copy is restricted to in-frame clones and leaves out a portion. This table has roughly 120,000 clones, just over 90% appearing once. Sequencing was done on a sample of peripheral blood. These receptors all stem from a human donor with active COVID-19. The donor label of this sample is uncertain.

The chain combines TRBV6-5 with TRBJ1-2; 9 bases line up with TRBD1. Germline loops: CDR1 MNHEY, CDR2 SVGAGI. V shed 6 bases, J shed 6 bases, and the junction held 8 bases outside the gene matches. The CDR3 contains 14 residues. As DNA, the CDR3 is TGTGCCAGCAGACAGGGGGCGTTAACCGATGGCTACACCTTC. Its protein is CASRQGALTDGYTF.

This clone was picked up one time. The V and J genes are TRBV30 and TRBJ1-3, with 10 bases fitting TRBD1. The CDR3 contains 15 residues. The V segment lost 1 base and the J segment 4 bases; nucleotides outside the gene matches: 4. Per the germline V gene, CDR1 is GTSNPN and CDR2 is SVGIG (reference sequence). This chain's CDR3 is CAWSGGQGSGNTIYF. The CDR3 coding sequence is TGTGCCTGGAGTGGGGGACAGGGGTCCGGAAACACCATATATTTT. Full variable domain (missing parts from reference TRBV30 and TRBJ1-3): SQTIHQWPATLVQPVGSPLSLECTVEGTSNPNLYWYRQAAGRGLQLLFYSVGIGQISSEVPQNLSASRPQDRQFILSSKKLLLSDSGFYLCAWSGGQGSGNTIYFGEGSWLTVV.

This clone occurred once. The junction and the germline gene differ at one end; a read error may be behind it. V is TRBV6-2 or TRBV6-3 and J is TRBJ1-5; 10 nucleotides align to TRBD1. This CDR3 is built from 19 residues. CDR1 and CDR2 (germline): MNHEY, SVGEGT. Here the CDR3 reads CASSYSGDRGGPVNQPQHF. CDR3 nucleotide sequence: TGTGCCAGCAGCTACTCCGGGGACAGGGGAGGTCCGGTCAATCAGCCCCAGCATTTT.

V gene TRBV9 combines with J gene TRBJ2-6; 9 bases are shared with TRBD1. The CDR3 sequence is 18 residues long. V was clipped by 3 bases and J by 3 bases; unmatched bases: 10. Germline assignment: CDR1 SGDLS and CDR2 YYNGEE. CDR3 in DNA: TGTGCCAGCAGCGCCCCGGGACAGGGTTTATATGGGGCCAACGTCCTGACTTTC. Encoded protein: CASSAPGQGLYGANVLTF.

This chain links TRBV19 with TRBJ1-2, with 8 bases identical to TRBD1. The ends lost 3 bases at V and 2 bases at J; junction bases unmatched: 2. Germline V gene lookup returns CDR1 LNHDA and CDR2 SQIVND (reference sequence). This CDR3 has 14 amino acids. CDR3 protein: CASSMDRANYGYTF. For the CDR3, the DNA is TGTGCCAGTAGTATGGACAGGGCCAACTATGGCTACACCTTC.

V gene TRBV11-2 combines with J gene TRBJ1-2, with D possibly TRBD1 on 6 matching bases. The CDR3 spans 12 residues. Germline V gene lookup returns CDR1 SGHAT and CDR2 FQNNGV. Trimming shortened V by 5 bases and J by 4 bases, and 8 bases separated the two germline ends. The CDR3 DNA reads TGTGCCAGCAGCGAGGACAGCTATGGCTACACCTTC. This encodes CASSEDSYGYTF.

The CDR3 loop is CASSLAGASLGNEQYF. The CDR3 DNA follows: TGCGCCAGCAGCTTGGCGGGAGCTAGCCTAGGCAACGAGCAGTACTTC. The gene calls are TRBV5-1 and TRBJ2-7, with D perhaps matching TRBD2 (6 bases). The CDR3 totals 16 residues. Germline CDR1 is SGHRS and CDR2 is YFSETQ. V shed 0 bases and J shed 5 bases, with 18 bases lying between them.

The V gene is TRBV7-6, the J gene TRBJ2-3; TRBD1 matches at 7 bases. The CDR3 length is 15 residues. Losses at the gene ends were 4 bases for V and 0 bases for J; bases not matched to a gene: 4. Germline V gene sequence: CDR1 SGHVS, CDR2 FNYEAQ. DNA of the CDR3: TGTGCCAGCAGCTCCATGACAGGGAGCACAGATACGCAGTATTTT. Protein: CASSSMTGSTDTQYF.

V and J are TRBV6-5 and TRBJ2-1, with 11 bases aligning to TRBD2. This CDR3 has 15 amino acids. Germline V gene sequence: CDR1 MNHEY, CDR2 SVGAGI. The J segment lost 7 bases and the V segment lost 6 bases, leaving 8 bases of the junction unmatched. This chain's CDR3 is CASRPGTSGGNEQFF. CDR3 DNA sequence: TGTGCCAGCAGGCCTGGGACTAGCGGAGGGAATGAGCAGTTCTTC.

The J gene is TRBJ1-5, the V gene TRBV19; TRBD1 might be the D (5 bases). V lost 6 bases and J lost 3, with 18 bases in between. The CDR3 is 16 amino acids. The V gene's germline CDR1 is LNHDA and CDR2 SQIVND (reference sequence). The CDR3 DNA is TGTGCCAGTAGGAAGGAGGGGCTAGGGTACAATCAGCCCCAGCATTTT. This codes for CASRKEGLGYNQPQHF.

The J gene is TRBJ2-3, the V gene TRBV28, with 7 bases matching TRBD1. V gave up 9 bases and J gave up 6 bases; unmatched junction bases: 12. The CDR3 runs 14 residues. Germline V gives CDR1 MDHEN, CDR2 SYDVKM. The CDR3 sequence: CASKIQGPGDTQYF. In DNA, the CDR3 is TGTGCCAGTAAGATACAGGGGCCGGGGGATACGCAGTATTTT.

The gene calls are TRBV7-8 and TRBJ2-7; TRBD1 matches at 7 bases. Germline CDR1 reads SGHVS; CDR2 reads FQNEAQ. V trimming: 3 bases; J trimming: 4 bases; junction bases outside the gene matches: 6. The CDR3 length is 14 residues. The CDR3 loop is CASSLTGYEYEQYF. CDR3 DNA sequence: TGTGCCAGCAGCTTGACAGGGTATGAGTACGAGCAGTACTTC.

The J gene is TRBJ1-3, the V gene TRBV10-3; D may be TRBD1 (5 bases). V lost 1 base, J lost 1 base, and 20 bases lay in between. CDR3 length equals 19 residues. Germline V gene sequence: CDR1 ENHRY, CDR2 SYGVKD. The CDR3 sequence is CAISELAGKTSFSGNTIYF. CDR3 DNA sequence: TGTGCCATCAGTGAGTTGGCAGGGAAGACGTCTTTTTCTGGAAACACCATATATTTT.

The chain links TRBV7-8 to TRBJ2-7; D remains ambiguous. Trimming took 2 bases from V and 2 from J, leaving 10 bases between them. This CDR3 has 14 residues. In germline, CDR1 is SGHVS, CDR2 FQNEAQ. Here the CDR3 DNA reads TGTGCCAGCAGCTTACTGTCGGTCGCCTACGAGCAGTACTTC. This codes for CASSLLSVAYEQYF.

This clone turned up a few times. The chain links TRBV3-1 (or the pseudogene TRBV3-2) to TRBJ1-3; 7 nucleotides align to TRBD1. V shed 1 base, J shed 1 base, and the junction held 1 base outside the gene matches. The CDR3 runs to 15 residues. Looked up from germline, CDR1 is LGHDT and CDR2 is YNNKEL (reference sequence). Here the CDR3 reads CASSQGTGSGNTIYF. Written as DNA, the CDR3 is TGTGCCAGCAGCCAAGGGACAGGTTCTGGAAACACCATATATTTT.

This chain links TRBV11-2 with TRBJ1-2; D is ambiguous. The CDR3 length is 15 residues. In germline, CDR1 is SGHAT, CDR2 FQNNGV. Trimming removed 7 bases at V and 2 bases at J, with 17 bases between. The CDR3 nucleotides are TGTGCCAGCACTCCCGGAGCGGAACCCAACTATGGCTACACCTTC. It codes for CASTPGAEPNYGYTF.

V and J are TRBV3-1 (or the pseudogene TRBV3-2) and TRBJ2-7; the match to TRBD1 covers 9 bases. V shed 4 bases, J shed 5 bases, and the junction held 9 bases outside the gene matches. The germline CDR1 and CDR2 sequences are LGHDT and YNNKEL (reference sequence). CDR3 length: 15 amino acids. The CDR3 here is CASSPPRTGVHEQYF. CDR3 sequence (DNA): TGTGCCAGCAGCCCGCCCCGGACAGGGGTACACGAGCAGTACTTC.

This clone was counted a few times. The chain couples TRBV13 to TRBJ2-5; weak D call: TRBD2 (5 bases). Germline V gene lookup returns CDR1 PRHDT and CDR2 FYEKMQ (reference sequence). CDR3 size: 16 residues. V gave up 3 bases and J gave up 4 bases, with 18 bases separating them. CDR3 coding DNA: TGTGCCAGCAGCTTCCGAGGAAGTTTGAGGGCAGAGACCCAGTACTTC. This encodes CASSFRGSLRAETQYF.

This rearrangement joins TRBV11-2 to TRBJ2-7; the match to TRBD1 covers 7 bases. J was trimmed by 4 bases and V by 5 bases; bases with no gene match: 2. Germline CDR1 SGHAT, CDR2 FQNNGV. This CDR3 spans 12 amino acids. The CDR3 nucleotides read TGTGCCAGCAGCAAACAGGGGTACGAGCAGTACTTC. Amino acid sequence: CASSKQGYEQYF. Drawing the rest from reference TRBV11-2 and TRBJ2-7, the complete variable domain is EAGVAQSPRYKIIEKRQSVAFWCNPISGHATLYWYQQILGQGPKLLIQFQNNGVVDDSQLPKDRFSAERLKGVDSTLKIQPAKLEDSAVYLCASSKQGYEQYFGPGTRLTVT.

CDR3 sequence reads: CASSYSLRGAYGYTF. The CDR3 nucleotides are TGTGCCAGCAGTTACTCCCTCAGGGGCGCCTATGGCTACACCTTC. The gene calls are TRBV6-5 and TRBJ1-2, with a possible D match to TRBD1 (6 bases). Per the germline V gene, CDR1 is MNHEY and CDR2 is SVGAGI. There are 15 residues in the CDR3. The V and J ends lost 0 bases and 4 bases respectively, with 12 bases between them.

The chain combines TRBV9 with TRBJ2-2; 7 nucleotides match TRBD1. The V gene end was trimmed by 3 bases and the J gene end by 0 bases; junction bases not matched to a gene: 5. This CDR3 has 16 residues. Looked up from germline, CDR1 is SGDLS and CDR2 is YYNGEE. CDR3 region: CASSAGTDANTGELFF. DNA of the CDR3: TGTGCCAGCAGCGCTGGGACAGACGCGAACACCGGGGAGCTGTTTTTT.

The chain uses TRBV13 and TRBJ2-2, with D maybe TRBD2 (5 bases). The germline CDR1 and CDR2 sequences are PRHDT and FYEKMQ (reference sequence). V was trimmed by 5 bases and J by 1 base, leaving 5 bases between them. CDR3 length equals 13 residues. The CDR3 loop is CASSRGNTGELFF. CDR3 in DNA: TGTGCCAGCAGCCGGGGGAACACCGGGGAGCTGTTTTTT.

V is TRBV18 and J is TRBJ1-5, with TRBD1 matching over 7 bases. With 6 bases clipped from V and 3 bases from J, the junction kept 5 bases outside the gene matches. CDR3 length: 14 residues. CDR1 is KGHSH, CDR2 LQKENI, per germline. The CDR3 here is CASSPGQVNQPQHF. CDR3 DNA sequence: TGTGCCAGCTCCCCCGGACAGGTCAATCAGCCCCAGCATTTT.

CDR3 nucleotide sequence: TGTGCCAGCAGCTCAACAGATCAGCCCCAGCATTTT. As protein: CASSSTDQPQHF. V usage is TRBV28 and J usage is TRBJ1-5; D unresolved. Trimming shortened V by 6 bases and J by 5 bases, and 8 bases separated the two germline ends. Looked up from germline, CDR1 is MDHEN and CDR2 is SYDVKM. There are 12 residues in the CDR3.

The rearrangement joins TRBV5-6 to TRBJ1-4, with 11 bases matching TRBD1. CDR1 is SGHDT, CDR2 YYEEEE, per germline. Germline trimming cut 0 bases from V and 10 bases from J; bases unmatched to any gene: 8. The CDR3 length is 16 residues. In nucleotides, the CDR3 is TGTGCCAGCAGCTTGGACGGCGGGACAGGGGGAGGAAAACTGTTTTTT. The encoded protein is CASSLDGGTGGGKLFF.

This chain links TRBV27 with TRBJ2-5; 7 bases match TRBD2. This CDR3 is 15 amino acids long. V lost 4 bases to trimming and J lost 3 bases; unmatched junction nucleotides: 8. Germline CDR1 MNHEY, CDR2 SMNVEV (reference sequence). The DNA of the CDR3 is TGTGCCAGCAGTTCCAAGACTAGCTCGGAAGAGACCCAGTACTTC. This codes for CASSSKTSSEETQYF.

This rearrangement joins TRBV30 to TRBJ1-2; 8 bases agree with TRBD1. CDR1 GTSNPN and CDR2 SVGIG come from the germline V gene (reference sequence). After removal of 5 bases from V and 2 bases from J, the junction contained 4 bases not matched to a gene. The CDR3 length is 13 residues. The CDR3 DNA reads as TGTGCCTGGGGACAGGGACTGAACTATGGCTACACCTTC. It translates to CAWGQGLNYGYTF.

The chain combines TRBV18 with TRBJ1-1; 7 nucleotides align to TRBD1. Trimming removed 3 bases from V and 4 bases from J; junction bases left unmatched: 23. CDR3 length: 20 residues. CDR1 is KGHSH, CDR2 LQKENI, per germline. CDR3 sequence: CASSPPMARQGGGLSTEAFF. In nucleotides, the CDR3 is TGTGCCAGCTCACCTCCTATGGCGAGACAGGGCGGAGGTTTGAGCACTGAAGCTTTCTTT.

Details on this clone: At one of its ends the junction is not consistent with the germline gene, which may arise from a read error. This sequence joins TRBV7-7 and TRBJ2-5; TRBD2 is a possible D gene (7 bases). CDR3 length equals 14 residues. The germline CDR1 and CDR2 sequences are SSHAT and FNYEAQ (reference sequence). The CDR3 loop is CASSWGGPPETQYF. CDR3 sequence (DNA): TGTGCTAGCAGCTGGGGGGGGCCTCCTGAGACCCAGTACTTC.

The V and J genes are TRBV4-3 and TRBJ1-1; 7 nucleotides align to TRBD1. J lost 10 bases, V lost 5 bases, and 16 bases had no gene match. The germline V gene encodes CDR1 LGHNA and CDR2 YSLEER. The CDR3 loop spans 15 amino acids. The CDR3 is CASSEPGQSPQGAFF. The CDR3, as DNA: TGCGCCAGCAGCGAACCGGGACAGAGTCCCCAGGGAGCTTTCTTT.